Below, one T cell receptor (beta chain) is given with its context. Its antigen is still unknown. These data are taken from a study of CD8+CD57+ T cells in acquired aplastic anemia. Turning to the study itself: The mean DNA yield obtained from sorted CD4+ and CD8+ cells came to about 3 ug. Healthy donors gave some 10 million reads on average for CD4+ cells.

Deletions cut 4 bases from V and 8 bases from J, with 15 bases between. From germline, CDR1 is SGHNT and CDR2 YYREEE (reference sequence). The CDR3 totals 13 residues. General study findings and limits: Common to patients and controls were roughly 30 CD8+ CDR3 sequences. No significant difference in CD8+ Simpson's diversity was found between patients and controls.

CDR3 and TCR beta VDJ profiling relied on a genomic DNA template. MiXCR, run by TCRdb on the reads, gives a single entry per CDR3 protein. The data show about 220,000 distinct CDR3 sequences, almost 35% seen once. This clonotype was sampled from a human donor in good health, serving as a control. The rearrangement links TRBV5-4 to TRBJ1-2, with TRBD1 as a possible D gene (5 bases). Sequenced input: sorted CD4+, CD8+, or CD8+CD57+ T cells (not recorded which) from PBMCs. In DNA, the CDR3 is TGTGCCAGCAGCCGTCTTGGGGACTCGGGCTACACCTTC. Translating it yields CASSRLGDSGYTF.